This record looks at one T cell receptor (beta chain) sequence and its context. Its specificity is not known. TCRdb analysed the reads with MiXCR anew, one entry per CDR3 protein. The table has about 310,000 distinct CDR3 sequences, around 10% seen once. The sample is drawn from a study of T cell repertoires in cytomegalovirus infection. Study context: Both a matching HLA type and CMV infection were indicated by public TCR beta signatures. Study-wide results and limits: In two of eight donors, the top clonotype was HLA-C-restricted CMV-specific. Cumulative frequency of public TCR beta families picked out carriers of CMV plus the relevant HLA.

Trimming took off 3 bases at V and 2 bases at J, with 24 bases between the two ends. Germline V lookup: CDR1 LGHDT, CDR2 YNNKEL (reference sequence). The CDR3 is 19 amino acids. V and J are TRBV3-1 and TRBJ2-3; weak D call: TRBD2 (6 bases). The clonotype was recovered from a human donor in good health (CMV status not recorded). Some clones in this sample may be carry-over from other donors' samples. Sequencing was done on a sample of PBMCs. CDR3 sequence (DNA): TGTGCCAGCAGCCAGAGCGTACTGGGACTTCCAACAATCACAGATACGCAGTATTTT. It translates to CASSQSVLGLPTITDTQYF.